This TCR beta chain was sequenced in a study of blood T cell repertoires in COVID-19. Overall study context: Whether acute or convalescent, the COVID-19 samples came from the United States, Italy and Spain. In each case, the material was cDNA or gDNA derived from T cells, B-cell-depleted T cells, or PBMCs.

Original methodology: The authors estimated nucleated cell counts from reference gene primer amplification. This table comes from immunoSEQ multiplex PCR, and its TCRdb copy is limited to in-frame clones, with some not included. Clone size and the V and J calls come from that table; the DNA yielded D and trimming. Found here are tens of thousands of clones, about 91% of them singletons; the top ten hold approximately 45%. The Seattle patients, enrolled during active infection, were followed longitudinally. V lost 5 bases and J lost 4; bases outside the gene matches: 4. The CDR3 is 14 residues long. Germline loops: CDR1 MNHEY, CDR2 SVGAGI.

The chain has TRBV6-5 and TRBJ1-5; TRBD1 matches 8 bases. Sequenced material: peripheral blood. This receptor was obtained from a woman aged 55-69 years with COVID-19, enrolled during active disease. As DNA, the CDR3 is TGTGCCAGCAGTCAGGACAGGGCGAATCAGCCCCAGCATTTT. This gives the protein CASSQDRANQPQHF.